A selection of T cell receptor beta chains follows, all from one sample in a study of Graves' ophthalmopathy and Graves' hyperthyroidism. MiXCR, applied by TCRdb to the multiplex PCR reads, yields one record per CDR3 protein. In the table there are 660,000 or so distinct CDR3 sequences, roughly 39% of which are singletons. Sequencing used peripheral blood. Source of these receptors: an adult man with Graves' ophthalmopathy. Both conserved end residues are part of each CDR3. The order of the fields is CDR3 protein, CDR3 DNA, D gene, clone size, V gene, J gene. D genes are given only for firm matches. Rows may omit the clone size; those that give it use once, few, many or a size class.

CASSWGSTIYGYTF	TGTGCCAGCAGTTGGGGCAGCACTATCTATGGCTACACCTTC	-	-	TRBV10-3	TRBJ1-2
CASTKGGLDYGYTF	TGTGCCAGCACCAAGGGGGGGTTGGACTATGGCTACACCTTC	-	-	TRBV2	TRBJ1-2
CASSLDGGANEAFF	TGTGCCAGCAGCTTAGATGGGGGGGCGAATGAAGCTTTCTTT	-	many	TRBV7-2	TRBJ1-1
CASSLGTLNSPLHF	TGCGCCAGCAGCTTGGGGACACTGAATTCACCCCTCCACTTT	-	once	TRBV7-2	TRBJ1-6
CASSLEGQGFYEQYF	TGTGCCAGCAGCTTAGAGGGACAGGGGTTCTACGAGCAGTACTTC	TRBD1	-	TRBV7-8	TRBJ2-7
CASSEQGTFYGQPQHF	TGTGCCAGCAGTGAACAGGGGACCTTTTACGGTCAGCCCCAGCATTTT	-	-	TRBV2	TRBJ1-5
CSARDVGASDPYEQYF	TGCAGTGCTAGAGATGTTGGAGCCAGCGACCCCTACGAGCAGTACTTC	-	many	TRBV20-1	TRBJ2-7
CSVGAGDSYEQYF	TGCAGCGTTGGGGCGGGAGACTCCTACGAGCAGTACTTC	TRBD2	-	TRBV29-1	TRBJ2-7
CAISSNGRANTGELFF	TGTGCCATCAGCAGCAATGGACGGGCTAACACCGGGGAGCTGTTTTTT	-	many	TRBV10-3	TRBJ2-2
CSEGTGGSNYGYTF	TGCAGCGAAGGGACAGGGGGCAGTAACTATGGCTACACCTTC	TRBD1	-	TRBV29-1	TRBJ1-2
CASSYGGVYQETQYF	TGTGCCAGCAGTTACGGGGGGGTATACCAAGAGACCCAGTACTTC	TRBD2	few	TRBV10-3	TRBJ2-5
CASRTANTGELFF	TGTGCCAGCCGGACGGCGAACACCGGGGAGCTGTTTTTT	-	many	TRBV7-9	TRBJ2-2
CASSTSQGANNEKLFF	TGTGCCAGCAGCACCTCACAGGGGGCGAATAATGAAAAACTGTTTTTT	TRBD1	-	TRBV7-8	TRBJ1-4
CASLLGGAHGYTF	TGTGCCAGCTTGTTGGGGGGCGCCCATGGCTACACCTTC	-	-	TRBV25-1	TRBJ1-2
CASSEQSGNTIYF	TGTGCCAGCAGTGAACAATCTGGAAACACCATATATTTT	-	many	TRBV6-5	TRBJ1-3
CASSLAGTATYPNTEAFF	TGCGCCAGCAGCTTGGCCGGGACAGCGACATATCCGAACACTGAAGCTTTCTTT	TRBD1	few	TRBV5-1	TRBJ1-1
CASSQDREGRSEAFF	TGTGCCAGCAGCCAAGATCGAGAGGGAAGGTCTGAAGCTTTCTTT	-	-	TRBV4-2	TRBJ1-1
CASSRSGGAETEAFF	TGCGCCAGCAGCCGCTCGGGGGGCGCGGAGACTGAAGCTTTCTTT	-	many	TRBV5-1	TRBJ1-1
CASSLVPGQGLYEQYF	TGTGCCAGCAGCTTAGTGCCGGGACAGGGCCTCTACGAGCAGTACTTC	TRBD1	-	TRBV7-4	TRBJ2-7
CSAPGGWYGYTF	TGCAGCGCACCGGGGGGATGGTATGGCTACACCTTC	-	-	TRBV29-1	TRBJ1-2
CASSQDDGLFF	TGTGCCAGCAGCCAAGATGATGGACTGTTTTTT	-	-	TRBV4-2	TRBJ1-4
CASTSDRPYEQYF	TGTGCCAGCACTTCGGACAGACCCTACGAGCAGTACTTC	-	-	TRBV2	TRBJ2-7
CASSSSGGYTEAFF	TGTGCCAGCAGCTCATCAGGGGGCTACACTGAAGCTTTCTTT	TRBD1	many	TRBV7-9	TRBJ1-1
CASSLEAQGQETQHF	TGTGCCAGCAGCTTAGAGGCCCAGGGGCAAGAGACCCAGCATTTT	-	-	TRBV7-8	TRBJ1-5
CASSRETGGDTEAFF	TGTGCCAGCTCACGTGAGACGGGGGGGGACACTGAAGCTTTCTTT	-	-	TRBV24-1	TRBJ1-1
CATWGGETQHF	TGTGCCACCTGGGGGGGGGAGACCCAGCATTTT	-	many	TRBV15	TRBJ1-5
CASGPDRGSGANVLTF	TGTGCCAGCGGACCTGACAGGGGGTCTGGGGCCAACGTCCTGACTTTC	TRBD1	-	TRBV6-2/TRBV6-3	TRBJ2-6
CASSGRGRLDYGYTF	TGTGCCAGCAGTGGCAGGGGGCGCCTCGACTATGGCTACACCTTC	TRBD1	few	TRBV6-5	TRBJ1-2
CAWRRGGDTEAFF	TGTGCCTGGAGGAGGGGGGGTGACACTGAAGCTTTCTTT	-	few	TRBV30	TRBJ1-1
CASSGGMGWAGTEAFF	TGTGCCAGTAGTGGGGGGATGGGTTGGGCGGGCACTGAAGCTTTCTTT	-	many	TRBV19	TRBJ1-1